These T cell receptor beta chains were read from a single sample in a study of cytomegalovirus exposure and HLA in healthy donors. The method was immunoSEQ multiplex PCR; TCRdb's version includes in-frame clones alone and lacks a portion of them. Of roughly 190,000 clones in the sample, about 80% were seen once. The sequencing input was PBMCs. Source of these receptors: a woman between 45 and 65 years old in good health and CMV-seronegative. CDR3s include the opening cysteine and the closing phenylalanine or tryptophan. The D gene is left open where the match is weak. A clone size is listed for some rows: how often the clone was seen (once, few, many), or a class if it is expanded.

J	D	V	size	DNA	CDR3
TRBJ1-1	TRBD1	TRBV28	NA	TGTGCCAGCGAAACGGGGGGGACAGCGAACACTGAAGCTTTCTTT	CASETGGTANTEAFF
TRBJ1-3	NA	TRBV11-2	NA	TGTGCCAGCAGCTTAGCAGAAAACCCTGGAAACACCATATATTTT	CASSLAENPGNTIYF
TRBJ1-3	NA	TRBV6-1	NA	TGTGCCAGCAGTTCCACTGTCTCTGGAAACACCATATATTTT	CASSSTVSGNTIYF
TRBJ2-1	NA	TRBV7-9	NA	TGTGCCAGCAGCCCAAGCCGGGAGCTAAATGAGCAGTTCTTC	CASSPSRELNEQFF
TRBJ1-4	NA	TRBV5-1	once	TGCGCCAGCAGCTTGGGAGGGGGACCGATTAATGAAAAACTGTTTTTT	CASSLGGGPINEKLFF
TRBJ1-1	NA	TRBV6-1	NA	TGTGCCAGCAGTGGGGGGGGTCCGATGAACACTGAAGCTTTCTTT	CASSGGGPMNTEAFF
TRBJ1-1	NA	TRBV10-1	NA	TGCGCCAGCAGTTCAGGGAACACTGAAGCTTTCTTT	CASSSGNTEAFF
TRBJ2-3	TRBD1	TRBV18	NA	TGTGCCAGCTCACCTACGGGACAGGGATCCCCGAGGCGGTCAGATACGCAGTATTTT	CASSPTGQGSPRRSDTQYF
TRBJ1-5	NA	TRBV5-1	NA	TGCGCCAGCAGCTTGGGGGGGGTTAATCAGCCCCAGCATTTT	CASSLGGVNQPQHF
TRBJ1-5	NA	TRBV2	NA	TGTGCCAGCAGTGAATTGGGGGGGTTCGGCAATCAGCCCCAGCATTTT	CASSELGGFGNQPQHF
TRBJ1-1	TRBD1	TRBV19	NA	TGTGCCAGTAGTCCCCGGACAGGGAACACTGAAGCTTTCTTT	CASSPRTGNTEAFF
TRBJ2-1	TRBD2	TRBV27	few	TGTGCCAGCAGGGCTAGCGGGTTCGGTGAGCAGTTCTTC	CASRASGFGEQFF
TRBJ1-6	NA	TRBV2	NA	TGTGCCAGCACAGCAGGGGTTGAAGGTTCACCCCTCCACTTT	CASTAGVEGSPLHF
TRBJ1-1	NA	TRBV6-5	NA	TGTGCCAGCAGAGACCGGATAGCGCCGAACACTGAAGCTTTCTTT	CASRDRIAPNTEAFF
TRBJ2-2	NA	TRBV19	NA	TGTGCCAGTAGTATAGTACTGGGGGCGGCCGGGGAGCTGTTTTTT	CASSIVLGAAGELFF